The 18 T cell receptor beta chains reported below all come from one sample, sequenced in a study of T cells in Graves' hyperthyroidism and ophthalmopathy (dated by TCRdb to about 2019). The library was obtained by multiplex PCR. Sequencing was carried out with an Illumina HiSeq 2000. TCR beta CDR3 regions were amplified from RNA transcripts. A first-round RT-PCR of the TCR CDR3 used the HTBI primer set with the Qiagen OneStep RT-PCR kit. TCRdb cleaned the public reads at Q25 with fastp, built clones with MiXCR and kept in-frame beta chains. Rows are unified per CDR3 protein, each entry keeping the most common DNA and genes. This sample holds 400,000 to 500,000 distinct CDR3 sequences; roughly an eighth were observed only once. The top ten clones comprise less than 6.5% of the sample. Sequencing was done on a sample of blood. The receptors come from a woman under 30 with Graves' hyperthyroidism.

The chain employs TRBV27 and TRBJ1-5, with D possibly matching TRBD1 (6 bases). CDR1 is MNHEY, CDR2 SMNVEV, per germline (reference sequence). CDR3 length: 14 amino acids. The V end lost 5 bases, the J end lost 2 bases, and 10 bases lay between the germline ends. The CDR3 sequence: CASSQGLRNQPQHF. The DNA of the CDR3 is TGTGCCAGCAGTCAGGGGCTTCGCAATCAGCCCCAGCATTTT.

The V call is TRBV12-3 or TRBV12-4, the J call TRBJ2-3; 10 bases fit TRBD2. V was pared by 5 bases and J by 6 bases, with 11 bases of the junction left unmatched. This CDR3 region has 16 residues. CDR3 DNA sequence: TGTGCCAGCAGTACTATCCTAGCGGGAGATGGCGATACGCAGTATTTT. Encoded protein: CASSTILAGDGDTQYF.

This clonotype has a handful of counts. The V call is TRBV2, the J call TRBJ1-5; D is unresolved. The germline V gene encodes CDR1 SNHLY and CDR2 FYNNEI. The CDR3 contains 13 residues. V was clipped by 6 bases and J by 9 bases, with 15 bases between them. In DNA, the CDR3 is TGTGCCAGCAGCACCGAGGAGTTGGTGCCCCAGCATTTT. Its protein is CASSTEELVPQHF.

This clonotype has only a few counts. An end of the junction differs from the germline gene, which may be a read error. The chain uses TRBV7-9 and TRBJ1-6; maybe TRBD1 (6 bases). Germline V CDR1 and CDR2: SEHNR, FQNEAQ (reference sequence). The CDR3 length is 15 residues. The DNA for the CDR3 is TGTGCCGGCAGCCCAGGGACAACTTATAATTCACCCCTCCACTTT. Its protein product is CAGSPGTTYNSPLHF.

The table lists this clonotype with many counts. DNA of the CDR3: TGTGCCAGCAGCGTAAGCGGGAGGGCTGATGAGCAGTTCTTC. This encodes CASSVSGRADEQFF. This chain connects TRBV9 to TRBJ2-1; 10 nucleotides line up with TRBD2. Germline CDR1 and CDR2: SGDLS and YYNGEE. J gave up 8 bases and V 1 base, and 3 bases lay outside the gene matches. The CDR3 runs 14 residues.

The table lists this clonotype with many counts. The chain has TRBV20-1 and TRBJ2-7, with D possibly matching TRBD2 (6 bases). Per germline, CDR1 DFQATT and CDR2 SNEGSKA (reference sequence). V lost 0 bases to trimming and J lost 5 bases, with 11 bases between them. The CDR3 is 13 amino acids. CDR3 sequence reads: CSARDGGIHEQYF. CDR3 bases: TGCAGTGCTAGAGATGGGGGGATCCACGAGCAGTACTTC.

This clonotype was recorded many times. The chain couples TRBV6-2 or TRBV6-3 to TRBJ2-1, with 9 bases that match TRBD2. The CDR3 has 16 amino acids. Trimming at V came to 0 bases and at J to 4 bases, leaving 4 bases not matched to a gene. The germline V gene encodes CDR1 MNHEY and CDR2 SVGEGT. The CDR3 is CASSYSAGGEYNEQFF. In DNA, the CDR3 is TGTGCCAGCAGTTACTCAGCGGGAGGCGAGTACAATGAGCAGTTCTTC.

The gene calls are TRBV11-1 and TRBJ2-1; D not certain. The germline gives CDR1 SGHAT, CDR2 FQDESV (reference sequence). The CDR3 loop spans 14 amino acids. Trimming left V 1 base short and J 8 bases short, with 12 bases between. The CDR3: CASSLGIGGDEQFF. The CDR3 DNA is TGTGCCAGCAGCTTAGGAATCGGTGGGGATGAGCAGTTCTTC. Full variable domain (remainder filled in from reference TRBV11-1 and TRBJ2-1): EAEVAQSPRYKITEKSQAVAFWCDPISGHATLYWYRQILGQGPELLVQFQDESVVDDSQLPKDRFSAERLKGVDSTLKIQPAELGDSAMYLCASSLGIGGDEQFFGPGTRLTVL.

A few counts support this clonotype. The chain uses TRBV2 and TRBJ1-4; D gene ambiguous. Germline lookup yields CDR1 SNHLY and CDR2 FYNNEI. CDR3 length: 15 amino acids. V dropped 2 bases and J dropped 1 base, with 8 bases sitting between them. CDR3 nucleotide sequence: TGTGCCAGCAGTGAATGGAGTAGAACTAATGAAAAACTGTTTTTT. It encodes CASSEWSRTNEKLFF.

This clonotype was recorded a few times. The V and J genes are TRBV7-9 and TRBJ2-1; tentative D call: TRBD2 (5 bases). Trimming shortened V by 0 bases and J by 8 bases, and 11 bases separated the two germline ends. The germline gives CDR1 SEHNR, CDR2 FQNEAQ (reference sequence). The CDR3 is 14 residues long. CDR3 region: CASSLASGYDEQFF. The CDR3 DNA reads as TGTGCCAGCAGCTTAGCCTCGGGGTACGATGAGCAGTTCTTC. Using reference TRBV7-9 and TRBJ2-1 for the parts outside the CDR3, the full variable domain is DTGVSQNPRHKITKRGQNVTFRCDPISEHNRLYWYRQTLGQGPEFLTYFQNEAQLEKSRLLSDRFSAERPKGSFSTLEIQRTEQGDSAMYLCASSLASGYDEQFFGPGTRLTVL.

This clonotype was detected many times. The rearrangement joins TRBV7-9 to TRBJ1-1; D possibly corresponds to TRBD1 (5 bases). The germline gives CDR1 SEHNR, CDR2 FQNEAQ (reference sequence). V was clipped by 5 bases and J by 0 bases, with 10 bases between them. The CDR3 has 14 residues. CDR3 residues: CASSRGTMNTEAFF. The CDR3 nucleotides read TGTGCCAGCAGCCGCGGGACCATGAACACTGAAGCTTTCTTT.

In its sample, this clonotype was seen many times. This chain connects TRBV7-8 to TRBJ1-6, with D perhaps TRBD1 (5 bases). V was shortened by 5 bases and J by 8 bases, with 22 bases between the two germline ends. This CDR3 is 17 amino acids long. The germline CDR1 and CDR2 sequences are SGHVS and FQNEAQ. The CDR3 loop is CASSHGTAGAPHSPLHF. The CDR3 nucleotides read TGTGCCAGCAGCCACGGGACGGCCGGGGCGCCTCATTCACCCCTCCACTTT.

This clonotype was seen ten or more times. The V and J genes are TRBV5-1 and TRBJ1-2; D is possibly TRBD1 (6 bases). Germline-derived CDR1 and CDR2 are SGHRS and YFSETQ. The CDR3 has 16 amino acids. Deletions cut 3 bases from V and 1 base from J, with 16 bases between. Here the CDR3 reads CASSYHGQNFNYGYTF. CDR3 DNA: TGCGCCAGCAGCTACCACGGACAGAACTTTAACTATGGCTACACCTTC.

The CDR3: CASSNARSGANVLTF. CDR3 coding DNA: TGTGCCAGTAGTAACGCCCGATCTGGGGCCAACGTCCTGACTTTC. The chain has TRBV19 and TRBJ2-6; no clear D. There are 15 residues in the CDR3. Germline assignment: CDR1 LNHDA and CDR2 SQIVND (reference sequence). V lost 4 bases and J 1 base, leaving 8 bases between the germline ends.

This clonotype was seen ten or more times. The V call is TRBV5-1, the J call TRBJ1-5; perhaps TRBD1 as D (5 bases). The CDR3 spans 13 residues. Germline V CDR1 and CDR2: SGHRS, YFSETQ. The V end lost 5 bases, the J end lost 3 bases, and 9 bases lay between the germline ends. Here the CDR3 DNA reads TGCGCCAGCAGTCCGGACAACAATCAGCCCCAGCATTTT. Protein product: CASSPDNNQPQHF.

This clonotype has ten or more counts. The chain recombines TRBV28 with TRBJ1-5, with 7 bases identical to TRBD1. The CDR3 extends over 15 amino acids. The germline CDR1 and CDR2 sequences are MDHEN and SYDVKM. The trim removed 2 bases at V and 3 bases at J, leaving 4 bases unmatched. CDR3 sequence reads: CASSLRQGFNQPQHF. The CDR3 region has the DNA TGTGCCAGCAGTTTAAGACAGGGCTTCAATCAGCCCCAGCATTTT.

This clonotype has a handful of counts. This sequence joins TRBV7-9 and TRBJ2-2, with 8 bases identical to TRBD1. This CDR3 comprises 15 residues. Germline V gives CDR1 SEHNR, CDR2 FQNEAQ (reference sequence). V was clipped by 5 bases and J by 5 bases; unmatched bases: 7. CDR3 nucleotide sequence: TGTGCCAGCAGCCAGACAGGGGTGAGGACCGGGGAGCTGTTTTTT. Translation gives CASSQTGVRTGELFF.

The chain employs TRBV7-6 and TRBJ1-4, with 7 nucleotides matching TRBD1. The germline V gene encodes CDR1 SGHVS and CDR2 FNYEAQ. The ends lost 2 bases at V and 4 bases at J; junction bases unmatched: 10. The CDR3 has 17 residues. In DNA form, the CDR3 reads TGTGCCAGCAGCTTACGCCCCGAGGGGGCGGTTAATGAAAAACTGTTTTTT. Its protein is CASSLRPEGAVNEKLFF.